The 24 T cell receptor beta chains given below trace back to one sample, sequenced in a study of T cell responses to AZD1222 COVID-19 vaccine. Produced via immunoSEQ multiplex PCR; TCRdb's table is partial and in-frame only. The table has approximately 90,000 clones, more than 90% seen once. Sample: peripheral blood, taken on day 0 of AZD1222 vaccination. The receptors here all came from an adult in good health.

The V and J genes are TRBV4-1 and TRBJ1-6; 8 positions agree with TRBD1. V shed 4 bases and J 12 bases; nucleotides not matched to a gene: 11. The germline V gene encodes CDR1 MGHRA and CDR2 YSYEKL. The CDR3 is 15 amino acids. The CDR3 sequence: CASSPATGARRPLHF. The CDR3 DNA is TGCGCCAGCAGCCCCGCGACAGGGGCAAGGAGACCCCTCCACTTT.

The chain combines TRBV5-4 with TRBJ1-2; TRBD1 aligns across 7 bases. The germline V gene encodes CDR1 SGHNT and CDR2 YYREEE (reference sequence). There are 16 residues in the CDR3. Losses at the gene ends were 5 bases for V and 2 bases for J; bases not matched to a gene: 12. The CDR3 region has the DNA TGTGCCAGCAGATTAACCGGGGGACAGCCAAACTATGGCTACACCTTC. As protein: CASRLTGGQPNYGYTF.

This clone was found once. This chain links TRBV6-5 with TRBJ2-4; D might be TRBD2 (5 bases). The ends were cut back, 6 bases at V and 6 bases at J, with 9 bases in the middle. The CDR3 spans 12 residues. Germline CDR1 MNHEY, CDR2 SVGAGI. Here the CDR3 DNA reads TGTGCCAGCAGGCTAGAGGGAAACATTCAGTACTTC. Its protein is CASRLEGNIQYF.

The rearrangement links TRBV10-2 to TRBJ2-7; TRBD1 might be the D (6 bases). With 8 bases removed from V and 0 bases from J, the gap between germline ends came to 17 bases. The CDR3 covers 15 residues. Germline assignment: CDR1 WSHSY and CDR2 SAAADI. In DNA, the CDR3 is TGCGCCAGCCTTGGGAGACAGGAAAGCTCCTACGAGCAGTACTTC. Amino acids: CASLGRQESSYEQYF.

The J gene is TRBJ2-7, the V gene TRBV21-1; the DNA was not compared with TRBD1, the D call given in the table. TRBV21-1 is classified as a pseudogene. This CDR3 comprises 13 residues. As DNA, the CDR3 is TGTGCCAGCAGCAGCAGGAAATCCTACGAGCAGTACTTC. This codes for CASSSRKSYEQYF.

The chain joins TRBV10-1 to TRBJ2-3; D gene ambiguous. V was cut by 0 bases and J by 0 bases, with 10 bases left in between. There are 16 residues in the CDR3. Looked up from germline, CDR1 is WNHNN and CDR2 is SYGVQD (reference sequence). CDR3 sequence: CASSESDGPSTDTQYF. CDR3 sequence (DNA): TGCGCCAGCAGTGAGTCGGACGGTCCTAGCACAGATACGCAGTATTTT.

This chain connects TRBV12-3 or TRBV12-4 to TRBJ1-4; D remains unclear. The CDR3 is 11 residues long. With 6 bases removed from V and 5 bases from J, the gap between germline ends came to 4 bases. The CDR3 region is CASSQNEKLFF. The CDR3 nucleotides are TGTGCCAGCAGCCAAAATGAAAAACTGTTTTTT.

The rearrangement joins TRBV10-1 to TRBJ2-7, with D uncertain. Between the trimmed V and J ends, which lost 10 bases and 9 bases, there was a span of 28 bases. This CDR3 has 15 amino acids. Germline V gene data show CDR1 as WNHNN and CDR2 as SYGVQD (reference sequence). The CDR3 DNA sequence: TGCGCCACTCCCCTCTCCCGAGACTGTTCCACCGGGCAGTACTTC. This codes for CATPLSRDCSTGQYF.

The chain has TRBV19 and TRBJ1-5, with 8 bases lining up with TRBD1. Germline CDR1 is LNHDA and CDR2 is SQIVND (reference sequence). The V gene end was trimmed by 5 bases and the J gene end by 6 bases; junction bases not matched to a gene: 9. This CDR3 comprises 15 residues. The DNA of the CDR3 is TGTGCCAGTAGTGCCAGACAGGGGAACGGTCAGCCCCAGCATTTT. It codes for CASSARQGNGQPQHF. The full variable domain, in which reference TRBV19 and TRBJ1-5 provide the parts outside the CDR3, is DGGITQSPKYLFRKEGQNVTLSCEQNLNHDAMYWYRQDPGQGLRLIYYSQIVNDFQKGDIAEGYSVSREKKESFPLTVTSAQKNPTAFYLCASSARQGNGQPQHFGDGTRLSIL.

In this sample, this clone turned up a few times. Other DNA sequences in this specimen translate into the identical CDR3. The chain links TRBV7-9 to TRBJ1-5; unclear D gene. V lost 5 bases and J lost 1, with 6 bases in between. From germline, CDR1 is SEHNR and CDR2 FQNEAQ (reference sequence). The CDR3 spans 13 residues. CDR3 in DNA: TGTGCCAGCAGCCCGGGGAGCAATCAGCCCCAGCATTTT. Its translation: CASSPGSNQPQHF.

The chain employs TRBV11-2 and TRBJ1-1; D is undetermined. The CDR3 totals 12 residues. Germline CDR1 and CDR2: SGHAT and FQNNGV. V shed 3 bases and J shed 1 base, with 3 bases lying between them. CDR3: CASSFPNTEAFF. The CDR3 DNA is TGTGCCAGCAGCTTCCCGAACACTGAAGCTTTCTTT.

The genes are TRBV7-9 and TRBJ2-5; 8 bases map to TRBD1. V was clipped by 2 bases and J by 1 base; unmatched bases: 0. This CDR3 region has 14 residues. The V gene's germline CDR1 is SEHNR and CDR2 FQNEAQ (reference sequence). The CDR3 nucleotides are TGTGCCAGCAGCTTACAGGGGGCCCAAGAGACCCAGTACTTC. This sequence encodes CASSLQGAQETQYF.

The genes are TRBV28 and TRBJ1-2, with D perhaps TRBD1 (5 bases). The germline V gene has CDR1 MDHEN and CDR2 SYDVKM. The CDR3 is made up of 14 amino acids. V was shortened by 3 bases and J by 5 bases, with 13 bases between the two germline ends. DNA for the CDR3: TGTGCCAGCAGTTTGCAGGGACGGAGATATGGCTACACCTTC. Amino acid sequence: CASSLQGRRYGYTF.

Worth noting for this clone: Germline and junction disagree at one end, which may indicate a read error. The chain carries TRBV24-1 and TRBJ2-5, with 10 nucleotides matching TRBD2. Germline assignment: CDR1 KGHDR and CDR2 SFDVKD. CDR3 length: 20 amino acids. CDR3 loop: CATSALQVAGGDHDRETQYF. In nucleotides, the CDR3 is TGTGCCACCAGTGCTTTGCAGGTAGCGGGAGGCGATCATGACAGGGAGACCCAGTACTTC.

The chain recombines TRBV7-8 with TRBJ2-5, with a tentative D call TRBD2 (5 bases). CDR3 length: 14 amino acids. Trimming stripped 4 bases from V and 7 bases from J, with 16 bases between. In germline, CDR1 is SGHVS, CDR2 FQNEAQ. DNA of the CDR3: TGTGCCAGCAGCTCTCAGTCCTACCGGGGGACCCAGTACTTC. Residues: CASSSQSYRGTQYF.

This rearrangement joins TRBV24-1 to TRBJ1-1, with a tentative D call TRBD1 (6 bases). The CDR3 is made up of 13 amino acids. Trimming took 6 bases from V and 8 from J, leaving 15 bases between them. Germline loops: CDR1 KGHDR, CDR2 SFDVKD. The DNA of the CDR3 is TGTGCCACCAGTACCGGGACAACACGAGAAGCTTTCTTT. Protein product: CATSTGTTREAFF.

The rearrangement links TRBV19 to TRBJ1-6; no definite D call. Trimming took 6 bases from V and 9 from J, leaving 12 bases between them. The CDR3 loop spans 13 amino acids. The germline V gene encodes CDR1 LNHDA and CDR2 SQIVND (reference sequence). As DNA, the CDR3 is TGTGCCAGTAGAGATATAGGCGGTTCACCCCTCCACTTT. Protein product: CASRDIGGSPLHF.

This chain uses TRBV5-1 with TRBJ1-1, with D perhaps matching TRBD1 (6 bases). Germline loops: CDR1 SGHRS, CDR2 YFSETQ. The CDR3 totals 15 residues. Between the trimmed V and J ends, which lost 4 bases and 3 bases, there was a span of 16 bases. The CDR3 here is CASSVGSGGDTEAFF. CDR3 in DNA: TGCGCCAGCAGCGTGGGAAGTGGGGGCGACACTGAAGCTTTCTTT.

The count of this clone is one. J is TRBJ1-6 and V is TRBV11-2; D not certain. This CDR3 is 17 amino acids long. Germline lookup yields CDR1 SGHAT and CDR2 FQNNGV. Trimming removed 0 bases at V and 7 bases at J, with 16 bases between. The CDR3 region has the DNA TGTGCCAGCAGCTTAGATCGGTCTCACGGGAAAAATTCACCCCTCCACTTT. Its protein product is CASSLDRSHGKNSPLHF.

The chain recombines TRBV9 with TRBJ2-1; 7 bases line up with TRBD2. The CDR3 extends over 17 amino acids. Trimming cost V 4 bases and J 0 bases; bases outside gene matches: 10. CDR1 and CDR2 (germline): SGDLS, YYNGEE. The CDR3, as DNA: TGTGCCAGCAGCTCCAGGTCTAGCGGACTCTCCTACAATGAGCAGTTCTTC. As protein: CASSSRSSGLSYNEQFF.

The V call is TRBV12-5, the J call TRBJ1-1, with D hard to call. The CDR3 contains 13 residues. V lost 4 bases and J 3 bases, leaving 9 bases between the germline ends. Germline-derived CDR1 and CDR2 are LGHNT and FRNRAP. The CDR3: CASGSGPYTEAFF. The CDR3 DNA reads TGTGCTAGTGGTTCAGGACCGTACACTGAAGCTTTCTTT.

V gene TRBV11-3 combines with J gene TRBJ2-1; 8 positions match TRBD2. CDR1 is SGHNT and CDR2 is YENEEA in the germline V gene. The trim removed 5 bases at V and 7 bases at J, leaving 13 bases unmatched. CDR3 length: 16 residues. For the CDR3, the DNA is TGTGCCAGCAGCCAGAGGGGCGCGGGAGGTAAAAATGAGCAGTTCTTC. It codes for CASSQRGAGGKNEQFF. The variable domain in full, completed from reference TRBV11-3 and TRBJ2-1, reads EAGVVQSPRYKIIEKKQPVAFWCNPISGHNTLYWYLQNLGQGPELLIRYENEEAVDDSQLPKDRFSAERLKGVDSTLKIQPAELGDSAVYLCASSQRGAGGKNEQFFGPGTRLTVL.

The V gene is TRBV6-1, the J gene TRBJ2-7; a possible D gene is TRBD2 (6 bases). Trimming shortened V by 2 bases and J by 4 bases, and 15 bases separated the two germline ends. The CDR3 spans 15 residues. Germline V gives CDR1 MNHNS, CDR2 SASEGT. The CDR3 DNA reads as TGTGCCAGCAGTGAACAGCTAGCGAGCACTTACGAGCAGTACTTC. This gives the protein CASSEQLASTYEQYF.

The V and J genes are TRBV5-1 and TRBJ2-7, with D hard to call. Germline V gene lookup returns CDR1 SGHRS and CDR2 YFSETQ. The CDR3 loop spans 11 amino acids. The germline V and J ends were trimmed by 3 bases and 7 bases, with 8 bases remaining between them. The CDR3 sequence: CASSSSREQYF. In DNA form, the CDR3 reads TGCGCCAGCAGCTCCTCTAGAGAGCAGTACTTC.